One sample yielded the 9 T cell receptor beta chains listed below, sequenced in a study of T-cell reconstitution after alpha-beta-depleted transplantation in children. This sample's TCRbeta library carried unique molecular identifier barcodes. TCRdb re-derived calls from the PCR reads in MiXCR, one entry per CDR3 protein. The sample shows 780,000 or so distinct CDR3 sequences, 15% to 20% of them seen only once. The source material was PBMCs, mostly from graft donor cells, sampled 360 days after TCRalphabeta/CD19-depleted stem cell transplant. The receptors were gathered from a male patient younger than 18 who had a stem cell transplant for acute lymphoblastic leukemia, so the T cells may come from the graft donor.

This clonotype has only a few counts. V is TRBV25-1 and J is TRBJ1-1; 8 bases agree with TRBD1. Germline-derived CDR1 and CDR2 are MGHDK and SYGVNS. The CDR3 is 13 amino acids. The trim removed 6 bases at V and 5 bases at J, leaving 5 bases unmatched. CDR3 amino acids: CASRDRGGTEAFF. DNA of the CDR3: TGTGCCAGCAGAGACAGGGGCGGAACTGAAGCTTTCTTT.

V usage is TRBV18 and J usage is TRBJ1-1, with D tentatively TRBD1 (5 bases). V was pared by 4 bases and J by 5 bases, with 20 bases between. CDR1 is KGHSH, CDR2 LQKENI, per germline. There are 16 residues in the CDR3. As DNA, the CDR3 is TGTGCCAGCTCACTGGCGTTCCTGGGGGAGGGAACTGAAGCTTTCTTT. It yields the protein CASSLAFLGEGTEAFF.

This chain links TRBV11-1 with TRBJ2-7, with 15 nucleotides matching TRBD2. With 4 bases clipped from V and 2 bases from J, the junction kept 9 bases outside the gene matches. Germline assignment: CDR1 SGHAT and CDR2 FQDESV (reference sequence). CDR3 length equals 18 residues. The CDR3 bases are TGTGCCAGCAGCTCTCGGACTAGCGGGAGGGCCTGGGCCTACGAGCAGTACTTC. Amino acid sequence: CASSSRTSGRAWAYEQYF.

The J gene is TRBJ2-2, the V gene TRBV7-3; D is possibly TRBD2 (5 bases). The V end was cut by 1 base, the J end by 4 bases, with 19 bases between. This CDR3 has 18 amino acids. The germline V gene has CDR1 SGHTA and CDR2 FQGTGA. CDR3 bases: TGTGCCAGCAGCTTAAAAATATTGGTGGGAGCAGGCACCGGGGAGCTGTTTTTT. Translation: CASSLKILVGAGTGELFF.

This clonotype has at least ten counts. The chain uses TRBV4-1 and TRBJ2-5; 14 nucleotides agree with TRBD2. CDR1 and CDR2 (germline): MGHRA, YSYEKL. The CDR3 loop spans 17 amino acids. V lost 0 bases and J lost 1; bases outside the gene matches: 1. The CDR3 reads CASSQDGTSGSQETQYF. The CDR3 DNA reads TGCGCCAGCAGCCAAGATGGGACTAGCGGGAGCCAAGAGACCCAGTACTTC.

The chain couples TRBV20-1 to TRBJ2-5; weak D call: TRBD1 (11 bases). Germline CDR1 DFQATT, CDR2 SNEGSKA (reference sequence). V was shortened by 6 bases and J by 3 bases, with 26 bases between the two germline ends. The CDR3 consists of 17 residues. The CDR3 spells CSAGTGGVLAGKETQYF. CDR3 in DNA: TGCAGTGCCGGGACAGGGGGGGTACTAGCGGGGAAAGAGACCCAGTACTTC.

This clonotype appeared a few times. In DNA form, the CDR3 reads TGTGCCATCAGTGAGTCAGGACTAGCGGTCGCCTACGAGCAGTACTTC. Its protein is CAISESGLAVAYEQYF. The chain combines TRBV10-3 with TRBJ2-7, with TRBD2 matching 10 bases. This CDR3 is built from 16 residues. Germline V gene sequence: CDR1 ENHRY, CDR2 SYGVKD. V was clipped by 0 bases and J by 2 bases; unmatched bases: 4.

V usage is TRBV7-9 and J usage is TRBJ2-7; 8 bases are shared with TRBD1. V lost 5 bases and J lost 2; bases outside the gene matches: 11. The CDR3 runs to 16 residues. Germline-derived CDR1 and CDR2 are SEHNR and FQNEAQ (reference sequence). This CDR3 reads CASSPRTGRSPYEQYF. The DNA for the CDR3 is TGTGCCAGCAGCCCCCGGACAGGGAGAAGTCCCTACGAGCAGTACTTC.

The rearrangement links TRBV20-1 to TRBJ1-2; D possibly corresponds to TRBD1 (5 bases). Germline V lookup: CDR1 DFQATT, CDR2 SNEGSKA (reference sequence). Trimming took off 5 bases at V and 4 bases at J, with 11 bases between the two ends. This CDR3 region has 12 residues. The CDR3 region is CSAPGLRYGYTF. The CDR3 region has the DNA TGCAGTGCTCCGGGACTCCGCTATGGCTACACCTTC.